These 21 T cell receptor beta chains came from one sample sequenced in a study of identical twins. Via MiXCR, TCRdb re-called the 5' RACE reads, giving one row per CDR3 protein. The data show around 340,000 distinct CDR3 sequences, roughly 9% seen once. Sequenced sample: naive T cells sorted from blood. These receptor sequences come from a woman aged 45-65 years in good health.

There are many counts of this clonotype. V usage is TRBV2 and J usage is TRBJ2-3, with 12 nucleotides matching TRBD2. Per the germline V gene, CDR1 is SNHLY and CDR2 is FYNNEI. The ends lost 2 bases at V and 6 bases at J; junction bases unmatched: 6. The CDR3 is made up of 16 amino acids. The chain's CDR3 is CASSEFILAGGDTQYF. The CDR3 DNA is TGTGCCAGCAGTGAATTCATACTAGCGGGAGGTGATACGCAGTATTTT.

Many counts were recorded for this clonotype. This chain connects TRBV10-2 to TRBJ2-1, with 14 nucleotides matching TRBD2. There are 14 residues in the CDR3. Germline V CDR1 and CDR2: WSHSY, SAAADI. Germline trimming cut 6 bases from V and 7 bases from J; bases unmatched to any gene: 2. CDR3 sequence reads: CASRGLAGANEQFF. The CDR3 DNA is TGCGCCAGCAGGGGACTAGCGGGGGCAAATGAGCAGTTCTTC.

This clonotype was observed a handful of times. The chain combines TRBV11-2 with TRBJ2-1; no clear D. The V and J ends lost 1 base and 7 bases respectively, with 11 bases between them. This CDR3 contains 14 residues. Germline V lookup: CDR1 SGHAT, CDR2 FQNNGV. Here the CDR3 reads CASSLGLGGNEQFF. For the CDR3, the DNA is TGTGCCAGCAGCTTAGGACTCGGTGGTAATGAGCAGTTCTTC.

This clonotype has more than one count but fewer than ten. This chain joins TRBV29-1 and TRBJ2-5, with a possible D match to TRBD2 (6 bases). In germline, CDR1 is SQVTM, CDR2 ANQGSEA. This CDR3 spans 13 amino acids. Trimming removed 7 bases at V and 2 bases at J, with 14 bases between. This CDR3 reads CSGRSSVQETQYF. The CDR3 nucleotides are TGCAGCGGCCGCTCTAGCGTGCAAGAGACCCAGTACTTC.

The table lists this clonotype with many counts. The rearrangement links TRBV10-2 to TRBJ2-1; no clear D gene. The CDR3 length is 13 residues. The V end lost 7 bases, the J end lost 7 bases, and 14 bases lay between the germline ends. Germline-derived CDR1 and CDR2 are WSHSY and SAAADI. The DNA for the CDR3 is TGCGCCAGCAAAAGTACCGCTGGTAATGAGCAGTTCTTC. The encoded protein is CASKSTAGNEQFF.

The sample holds one count of this clonotype. CDR3 nucleotides: TGTGCCAGCACCTTCCGGCCCCAGTACGTC. The encoded protein is CASTFRPQYV. This rearrangement joins TRBV7-9 to TRBJ2-7; D remains unclear. From germline, CDR1 is SEHNR and CDR2 FQNEAQ (reference sequence). With 7 bases removed from V and 10 bases from J, the gap between germline ends came to 11 bases. The CDR3 is made up of 10 amino acids.

This clonotype was observed many times. This chain's CDR3 is CASSASKTSGKYEQYF. The CDR3 DNA is TGCGCCAGCAGCGCTAGTAAGACTAGCGGGAAGTACGAGCAGTACTTC. The chain links TRBV5-1 to TRBJ2-7, with 11 nucleotides matching TRBD2. This CDR3 region has 16 residues. Germline V gene data show CDR1 as SGHRS and CDR2 as YFSETQ. Losses at the gene ends were 4 bases for V and 4 bases for J; bases not matched to a gene: 10. Supplemented by reference TRBV5-1 and TRBJ2-7, the full variable domain reads KAGVTQTPRYLIKTRGQQVTLSCSPISGHRSVSWYQQTPGQGLQFLFEYFSETQRNKGNFPGRFSGRQFSNSRSEMNVSTLELGDSALYLCASSASKTSGKYEQYFGPGTRLTVT.

The table lists this clonotype with a few counts. This rearrangement joins TRBV27 to TRBJ2-7; the D is unclear. The CDR3 covers 13 residues. Germline CDR1 MNHEY, CDR2 SMNVEV (reference sequence). Trimming stripped 4 bases from V and 3 bases from J, with 10 bases between. CDR3 DNA: TGTGCCAGCAGTTGGGCAGTGGGCTACGAGCAGTACGTC. The encoded protein is CASSWAVGYEQYV.

The chain couples TRBV10-3 to TRBJ2-2, with 11 bases identical to TRBD2. The germline V gene has CDR1 ENHRY and CDR2 SYGVKD. The CDR3 length is 16 residues. Losses at the gene ends were 6 bases for V and 2 bases for J; bases not matched to a gene: 5. The CDR3 coding sequence is TGTGCCATCAGCGAACTAGCGGGAGCAAACACCGGGGAGCTGTTTTTT. It is translated as CAISELAGANTGELFF.

The chain has TRBV4-1 and TRBJ2-3; 8 nucleotides agree with TRBD1. V dropped 4 bases and J dropped 1; count of bases not matched to a gene: 4. The V gene's germline CDR1 is MGHRA and CDR2 YSYEKL. The CDR3 sequence is 15 residues long. The CDR3 is CASSRTGGGTDTQYF. In DNA, the CDR3 is TGCGCCAGCAGCCGCACAGGGGGAGGCACAGATACGCAGTATTTT.

V usage is TRBV7-6 and J usage is TRBJ1-5; D may be TRBD1 (6 bases). This CDR3 is built from 16 residues. CDR1 is SGHVS, CDR2 FNYEAQ, per germline. Trimming removed 1 base from V and 3 bases from J, with 13 bases in between. In DNA, the CDR3 is TGTGCCAGCAGCTTAGTCGGCAGGGGAATCAATCAGCCCCAGCATTTT. It translates to CASSLVGRGINQPQHF.

This clonotype was counted only a few times. The V gene is TRBV7-2, the J gene TRBJ1-6; no firm D call. This CDR3 has 18 residues. V lost 5 bases and J lost 4, with 21 bases in between. The germline gives CDR1 SGHTA, CDR2 FQGNSA. The CDR3 DNA reads TGTGCCAGCAGCCCCCCTGGATTTACCCTTTCTTATAATTCACCCCTCCACTTT. Translated, it gives CASSPPGFTLSYNSPLHF.

This clonotype was recorded a few times. The gene calls are TRBV6-6 and TRBJ2-2; D remains ambiguous. Trimming removed 6 bases at V and 6 bases at J, with 8 bases between. There are 12 residues in the CDR3. Germline CDR1 is MNHNY and CDR2 is SVGAGI (reference sequence). The CDR3 nucleotides are TGTGCCAGCAGAGTCGGCGCCGGGGAGCTGTTTTTT. This sequence encodes CASRVGAGELFF.

The chain recombines TRBV12-3 or TRBV12-4 with TRBJ2-3, with 8 bases identical to TRBD1. V was clipped by 2 bases and J by 4 bases; unmatched bases: 5. The CDR3 length is 15 residues. In nucleotides, the CDR3 is TGTGCCAGCAGTTTACAGGGGGCGCGAGCAGATACGCAGTATTTT. As protein: CASSLQGARADTQYF.

With respect to this clonotype: The germline gene is not matched at one end of the junction; a read error may be the cause. The rearrangement joins TRBV3-1 to TRBJ2-3; TRBD2 matches at 13 bases. CDR3 size: 16 residues. The V gene's germline CDR1 is LGHDT and CDR2 YNNKEL (reference sequence). The DNA of the CDR3 is TGTGCCAGCAACCAAAGGACTAGCGGGAGTGTAAATACGCAGTATTTT. Its translation: CASNQRTSGSVNTQYF.

The V and J genes are TRBV10-3 and TRBJ2-3; D unresolved. Germline CDR1 and CDR2: ENHRY and SYGVKD. The CDR3 extends over 15 amino acids. The V and J ends lost 8 bases and 2 bases respectively, with 17 bases between them. CDR3 in amino acids: CAISKTPEITDTQYF. The DNA of the CDR3 is TGTGCCATCTCTAAGACTCCCGAGATCACAGATACGCAGTATTTT.

This sequence joins TRBV5-1 and TRBJ2-5; 7 nucleotides agree with TRBD2. The V gene's germline CDR1 is SGHRS and CDR2 YFSETQ. The CDR3 is made up of 14 amino acids. The V and J ends lost 4 bases and 6 bases, in that order; junction bases with no gene match: 9. CDR3 nucleotide sequence: TGCGCCAGCAGCATGGGGGGGGAACGGCAGACCCAGTACTTC. This codes for CASSMGGERQTQYF.

Many counts were recorded for this clonotype. The chain recombines TRBV29-1 with TRBJ1-5; 8 bases are shared with TRBD1. The length of the CDR3 is 13 residues. Germline CDR1 reads SQVTM; CDR2 reads ANQGSEA. J lost 4 bases, V lost 4 bases, and 3 bases had no gene match. The CDR3, as DNA: TGCAGCGTTGGGACAGGGAGGAATCAGCCCCAGCATTTT. Translation gives CSVGTGRNQPQHF.

In its sample, this clonotype was seen many times. V is TRBV29-1 and J is TRBJ2-1; 7 bases are shared with TRBD2. In germline, CDR1 is SQVTM, CDR2 ANQGSEA. The CDR3 covers 13 residues. J lost 0 bases, V lost 7 bases, and 3 bases had no gene match. The CDR3 reads CSASGGSYNEQFF. The DNA for the CDR3 is TGCAGCGCCTCGGGGGGCTCCTACAATGAGCAGTTCTTC.

Points on this clonotype: The germline gene is not matched at one end of the junction; a read error may be the cause. The chain carries TRBV5-1 and TRBJ2-1; 11 nucleotides align to TRBD2. Germline CDR1 is SGHRS and CDR2 is YFSETQ. The CDR3 is 16 residues long. CDR3: CASSERGTSGYNEQFF. The CDR3 bases are TGCGCCAGCAGCGAGAGAGGGACTAGCGGATACAATGAGCAGTTTTTC.

This clonotype was observed a handful of times. The chain recombines TRBV29-1 with TRBJ2-2, with 10 bases matching TRBD2. CDR3 size: 15 residues. V shed 0 bases, J shed 5 bases, and the junction held 3 bases outside the gene matches. Per germline, CDR1 SQVTM and CDR2 ANQGSEA. CDR3 protein: CSVEDSGRGTGELFF. CDR3 bases: TGCAGCGTTGAAGACAGCGGGAGGGGTACCGGGGAGCTGTTTTTT.